This TCR beta chain was found in a study of blood T cell repertoires in COVID-19. Study-wide background: Samples came from the United States, Italy and Spain, spanning acute and convalescent COVID-19. The analysed material was cDNA or gDNA that came from T cells, B-cell-depleted T cells, or PBMCs.

Sequencing used immunoSEQ multiplex PCR; TCRdb keeps in-frame clones, though not all of them. This sample has 65,000 to 70,000 clones, with about 81% found just once. Losses at the gene ends were 0 bases for V and 6 bases for J; bases not matched to a gene: 3. Germline CDR1 SGHTA, CDR2 FQGTGA. CDR3 length equals 15 residues. The clonotype comes from a human donor in a cohort sampled during active COVID-19. Sequencing used peripheral blood. The chain is built from TRBV7-3 and TRBJ2-1; 9 bases line up with TRBD2. CDR3 amino acids: CASSLTSGSFNEQFF. In DNA form, the CDR3 reads TGTGCCAGCAGCTTAACTAGCGGGAGCTTCAATGAGCAGTTCTTC.